This T cell receptor beta chain appears in the sequencing data of a study of TIL therapy for anti-PD-1-resistant metastatic lung cancer. The overall study: Tumors were harvested before any PD-1/PD-L1 blockade. Most patients had lung adenocarcinoma; four tumors were EGFR-mutant, two ALK-rearranged; half smoked currently or formerly.

This was the immunoSEQ v3 assay. Produced via immunoSEQ multiplex PCR; TCRdb's table is partial and in-frame only. Among about 20,000 clones listed, approximately 83% were seen once. Noted time point: pre-treatment sample, taken before nivolumab and TIL therapy. Germline loops: CDR1 MNHEY, CDR2 SVGAGI. V was clipped by 5 bases and J by 1 base, with 12 bases between them. This CDR3 is 15 amino acids long. V usage is TRBV6-5 and J usage is TRBJ1-3; weak D call: TRBD1 (5 bases). The source of this sequence is a person aged 25 to 80 with non-small cell lung cancer. The sample in question was blood, obtained at baseline. The chain's CDR3 is CASSRTTGSGNTIYF. Written as DNA, the CDR3 is TGTGCCAGCAGTCGCACCACAGGATCTGGAAACACCATATATTTT.